Listed below are T cell receptor beta chains from one sample, sequenced in a study of Tregs in tolerant kidney transplant recipients. Sequencing used immunoSEQ multiplex PCR; TCRdb keeps in-frame clones, though not all of them. The sample records about 21,000 clones, 81% being singletons. This sample comprised CD8+ T cells from blood (PBMCs), obtained 6 months after the transplant. Source of these receptors: a human patient who received a combined kidney and bone marrow transplant. Part of the T cell pool may stem from the graft donor. The CDR3 runs from the conserved cysteine through the conserved F or W. A D gene is named only where the DNA matches it firmly. Clone sizes are given selectively: once, few, many, or a class where the clone is expanded.

NA TRBJ2-3 TRBV28 TRBD2 TGTGCCAGCAGTTTAGCACTAGCGAGAGGCACAGATACGCAGTATTTT CASSLALARGTDTQYF
NA TRBJ2-7 TRBV13 NA TGTGCCAGCAGCCAATCTTACAGGTCTTACGAGCAGTACTTC CASSQSYRSYEQYF
medium-sized TRBJ1-2 TRBV10-1 NA TGCGCCAGCAGTGAGGGTCATGGGGGCAGTGGAGACGGTGGCTACACCTTC CASSEGHGGSGDGGYTF
once TRBJ2-7 TRBV28 NA TGTGCCAGCAGTCAAACCACAGGGTTCCTCCACGAGCAGTACTTC CASSQTTGFLHEQYF
NA TRBJ2-7 TRBV4-1 TRBD1 TGCGCCAGCAGCGCCAACGACAGGGTTCGGGAGCAGTACTTC CASSANDRVREQYF
few TRBJ2-1 TRBV5-6 TRBD2 TGTGCCAGCAGCTTGGGACTAGCGGGGTACCATGAGCAGTTCTTC CASSLGLAGYHEQFF
NA TRBJ2-7 TRBV4-2 NA TGTGCCAGCAGCCAAGAAAGTGGGGCCTCCTACGAGCAGTACTTC CASSQESGASYEQYF
NA TRBJ2-7 TRBV4-2 NA TGTGCCAGCAGCCCGACCGTCGGGGCAGGGGTCGAGCAGTACTTC CASSPTVGAGVEQYF
NA TRBJ1-2 TRBV19 TRBD1 TGTGCCAGTAGTATAGTGAGGGGGCCAAACTATGGCTACACCTTC CASSIVRGPNYGYTF
NA TRBJ2-3 TRBV5-6 TRBD2 TGTGCCAGCACCCTCTCAGGCGGGGGTCCATATGATACGCAGTATTTT CASTLSGGGPYDTQYF
NA TRBJ1-3 TRBV5-6 TRBD1 TGTGCCAGCAGCTTTGGGTTGACAGGGGGCGCGGCTGGAAACACCATATATTTT CASSFGLTGGAAGNTIYF